This T cell receptor (beta chain) originates from a study of blood T cell repertoires in COVID-19. Study-level information: Some COVID-19 samples were acute and others convalescent; all came from the United States, Italy and Spain. In each case, the material was cDNA or gDNA derived from T cells, B-cell-depleted T cells, or PBMCs.

Some clones are missing from TCRdb's copy, which holds only in-frame ones; the method was immunoSEQ multiplex PCR. In the table there are roughly 250,000 clones, over 65% of which are singletons. Trimming at V came to 5 bases and at J to 2 bases, leaving 5 bases not matched to a gene. This CDR3 has 14 amino acids. Germline CDR1 is ENHRY and CDR2 is SYGVKD. The clonotype originates from an elderly woman with acute or convalescent COVID-19. V gene TRBV10-3 combines with J gene TRBJ1-2; the match to TRBD1 covers 7 bases. The source material was peripheral blood. CDR3 in DNA: TGTGCCATCAGTTGGGGACAGTTGAACTATGGCTACACCTTC. Translating it yields CAISWGQLNYGYTF.